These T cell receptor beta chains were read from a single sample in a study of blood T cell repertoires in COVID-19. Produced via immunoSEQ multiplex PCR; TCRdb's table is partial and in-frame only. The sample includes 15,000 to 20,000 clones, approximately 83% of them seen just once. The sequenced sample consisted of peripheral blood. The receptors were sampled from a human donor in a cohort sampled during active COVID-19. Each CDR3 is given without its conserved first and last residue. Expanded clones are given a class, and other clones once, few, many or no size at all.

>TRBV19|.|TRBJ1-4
ASSEEATNEKLF
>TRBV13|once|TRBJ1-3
ASSPRTGANTIY
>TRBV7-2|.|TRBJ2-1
ASREGPQTPGVF
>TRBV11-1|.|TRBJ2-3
ASSLQRGTSTDTQY
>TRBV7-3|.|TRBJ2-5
ASSTGTGTQETQY
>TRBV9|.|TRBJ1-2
ASSVGQGAPYGYT
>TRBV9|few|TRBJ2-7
ASSVGQGADEQY
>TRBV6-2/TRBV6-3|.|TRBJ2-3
ASSPRLAGDGTDTQY
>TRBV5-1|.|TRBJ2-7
ASSLGTGGTSYEQY
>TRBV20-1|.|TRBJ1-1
SARDILEAF
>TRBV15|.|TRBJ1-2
ATAAGRVDYGYT
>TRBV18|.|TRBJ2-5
ASSQVRAETQY
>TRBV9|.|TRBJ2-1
ASSLGTSSNEQF
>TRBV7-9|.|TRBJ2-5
ASSLKQGAQETQY
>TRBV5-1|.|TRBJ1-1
ASSIQPNTEAF
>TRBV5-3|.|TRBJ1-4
ARSDGQSLNEKLF
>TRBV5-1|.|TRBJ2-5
ASSYGGGETQY
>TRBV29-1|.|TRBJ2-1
SVGEIIDEQF
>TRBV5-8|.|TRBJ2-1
ASSLGLAGYNEQF
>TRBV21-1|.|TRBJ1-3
ASSTDRGRVGNTIY
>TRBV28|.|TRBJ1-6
ASREGSPPRDSPLH
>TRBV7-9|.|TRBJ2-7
ASIKSGMNVEQY
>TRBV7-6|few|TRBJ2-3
ASSLGSGASTDTQY
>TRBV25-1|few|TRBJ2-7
ASSEGGISYEQY
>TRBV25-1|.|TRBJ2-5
ASSDSTGPQETQY
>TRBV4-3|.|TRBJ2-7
ASSQDLGRGLTFSYEQY
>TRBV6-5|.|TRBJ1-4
ASRATGYDEKLF
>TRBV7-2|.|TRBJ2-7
ASSPDFFGRAGDEEQY
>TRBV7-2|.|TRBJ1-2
ASSQDIFQNYGYT
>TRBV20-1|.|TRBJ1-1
SASSGHEAF
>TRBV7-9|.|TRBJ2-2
ASVATGTGRSGELF
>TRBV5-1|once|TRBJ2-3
ASSLGVLATDTQY
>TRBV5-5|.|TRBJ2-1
ASSFDQGAGNEQF
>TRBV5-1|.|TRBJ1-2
ASTPDRAPNYGYT
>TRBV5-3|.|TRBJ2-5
ARSLRREEETQY
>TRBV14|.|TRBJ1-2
ASSQGQNYGYT
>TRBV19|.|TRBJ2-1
ASSIRIVAGSPNEQF
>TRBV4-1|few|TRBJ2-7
ASSRQLAGGPYEQY
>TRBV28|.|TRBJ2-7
ASSWGDRSYEQY
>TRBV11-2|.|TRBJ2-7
ASSPGLAGSYEQY
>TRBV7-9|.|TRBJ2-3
ASSSRLAGVADTQY
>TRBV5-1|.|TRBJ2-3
ASSPRTLTDTQY
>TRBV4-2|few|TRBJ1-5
ASSQDAGGNQPQH
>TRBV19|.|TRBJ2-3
ASTGISGTQY
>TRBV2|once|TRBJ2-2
ASRENRGRLTGELF
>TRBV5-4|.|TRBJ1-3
ASSQGKDRAGNTIY
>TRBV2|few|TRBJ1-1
ASSEGGLVRTEAF
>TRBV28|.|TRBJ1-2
ASSSRQWQGKLYGYT
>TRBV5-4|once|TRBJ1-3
ASSGESGNTIY
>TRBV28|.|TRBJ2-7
ASRTSRDRGPARYEQY
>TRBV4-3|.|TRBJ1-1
ASSQDPGKVSEAF